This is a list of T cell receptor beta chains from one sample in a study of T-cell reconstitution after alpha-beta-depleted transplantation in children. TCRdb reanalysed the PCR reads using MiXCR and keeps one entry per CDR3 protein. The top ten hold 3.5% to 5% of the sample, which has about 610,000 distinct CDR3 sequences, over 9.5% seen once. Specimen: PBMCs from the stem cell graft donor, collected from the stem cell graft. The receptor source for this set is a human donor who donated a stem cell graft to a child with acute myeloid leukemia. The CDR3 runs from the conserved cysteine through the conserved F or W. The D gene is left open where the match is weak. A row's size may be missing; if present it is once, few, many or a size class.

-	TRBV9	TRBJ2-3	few	CASSVGGRSTDTQYF	TGTGCCAGCAGCGTAGGGGGTAGAAGCACAGATACGCAGTATTTT
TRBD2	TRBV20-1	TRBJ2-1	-	CSARVGGSRYEQFF	TGCAGTGCTAGGGTGGGCGGGAGCAGGTATGAGCAGTTCTTC
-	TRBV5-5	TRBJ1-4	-	CASSSLGAWNEKLFF	TGTGCCAGCAGCTCTTTAGGGGCGTGGAATGAAAAACTGTTTTTT
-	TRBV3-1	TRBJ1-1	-	CASSLAGGRITEAFF	TGTGCCAGCAGCCTTGCCGGGGGACGGATAACTGAAGCTTTCTTT
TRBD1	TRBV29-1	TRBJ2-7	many	CSVPGQSGYEQYF	TGCAGCGTTCCGGGACAGTCGGGCTACGAGCAGTACTTC
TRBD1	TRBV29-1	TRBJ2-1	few	CSVGGQGVWDEQFF	TGCAGCGTTGGGGGACAGGGGGTTTGGGATGAGCAGTTCTTC
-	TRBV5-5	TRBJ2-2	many	CASSLVFPGELFF	TGTGCCAGCAGCTTGGTTTTCCCCGGGGAGCTGTTTTTT
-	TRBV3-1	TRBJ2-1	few	CASSQSFLYYNEQFF	TGTGCCAGCAGCCAAAGCTTCTTGTACTACAATGAGCAGTTCTTC
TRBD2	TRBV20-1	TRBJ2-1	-	CSASATSVEQFF	TGCAGTGCGAGCGCTACTAGCGTCGAGCAGTTCTTC
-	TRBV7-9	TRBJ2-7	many	CASRGRQMGDEQYF	TGTGCCAGCCGGGGGAGGCAGATGGGGGACGAGCAGTACTTC
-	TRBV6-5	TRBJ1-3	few	CASSYSSVSSGNTIYF	TGTGCCAGCAGTTACTCATCGGTTAGCTCTGGAAACACCATATATTTT
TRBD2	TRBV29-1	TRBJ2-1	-	CSSRLAGANEQFF	TGCAGCTCCCGACTAGCGGGGGCGAATGAGCAGTTCTTC
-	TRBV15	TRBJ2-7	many	CATSTARVGEQYF	TGTGCCACCAGCACAGCTAGGGTCGGCGAGCAGTACTTC
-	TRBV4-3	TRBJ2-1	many	CASSQGESSYNEQFF	TGCGCCAGCAGCCAAGGGGAAAGCTCCTACAATGAGCAGTTCTTC
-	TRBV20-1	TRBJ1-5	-	CSASYSGVPPQHF	TGCAGTGCTAGTTATTCAGGGGTCCCGCCCCAGCATTTT
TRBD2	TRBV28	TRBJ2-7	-	CASSLHYRLAGADEQYF	TGTGCCAGCAGTTTACACTACCGACTAGCGGGAGCGGACGAGCAGTACTTC